A single sample is the source of the 28 T cell receptor beta chains below, sequenced in a study of cytomegalovirus exposure and HLA in healthy donors. The PCR had 60 Vbeta and 13 Jbeta primers. Produced via immunoSEQ multiplex PCR; TCRdb's table is partial and in-frame only. Among under 150,000 clones, 70% to 90% were seen once, and the ten largest hold 5.5% to 7%. Specimen: PBMCs. All receptors come from a woman aged 40 to 50 in good health and CMV-seropositive.

This sequence joins TRBV7-6 and TRBJ1-1; D is undetermined. The ends were cut back, 5 bases at V and 4 bases at J, with 8 bases in the middle. The CDR3 is 12 amino acids. Germline V gives CDR1 SGHVS, CDR2 FNYEAQ. CDR3 region: CASSPVGTEAFF. CDR3 nucleotides: TGTGCCAGCAGCCCCGTCGGCACTGAAGCTTTCTTT.

The rearrangement joins TRBV6-5 to TRBJ2-7; tentatively, D is TRBD1 (5 bases). Germline CDR1 reads MNHEY; CDR2 reads SVGAGI. The ends were cut back, 6 bases at V and 6 bases at J, with 18 bases in the middle. The CDR3 sequence is 14 residues long. As DNA, the CDR3 is TGTGCCAGCAGGTCGACCGCAGGGTCGGCCGAGCAGTACTTC. Its translation: CASRSTAGSAEQYF.

The rearrangement links TRBV25-1 to TRBJ2-3, with D hard to call. CDR1 and CDR2 (germline): MGHDK, SYGVNS. V lost 6 bases and J 4 bases, leaving 8 bases between the germline ends. The CDR3 is 12 amino acids. CDR3 coding DNA: TGTGCCAGCAGCCCGCCGGCAGATACGCAGTATTTT. Translated: CASSPPADTQYF.

The chain uses TRBV14 and TRBJ1-2; D not certain. The V gene lost 0 bases and the J gene lost 8 bases, with 16 bases spanning the gap. The CDR3 is made up of 15 amino acids. Per the germline V gene, CDR1 is SGHDN and CDR2 is FVKESK. The CDR3, as DNA: TGTGCCAGCAGCCAAGATCAGGCGGGCCTGGGAGGCTACACCTTC. It codes for CASSQDQAGLGGYTF.

On this clone itself: At one end, the junction sequence differs from germline, possibly due to a read error. The V gene is TRBV7-7, the J gene TRBJ2-1, with unresolved D. The CDR3 length is 13 residues. Germline V gene data show CDR1 as SSHAT and CDR2 as FNYEAQ (reference sequence). Here the CDR3 reads CASSLSRQNEQFF. CDR3 coding DNA: TGTGCTAGCAGCTTATCCCGCCAGAATGAGCAGTTCTTC.

The chain is built from TRBV18 and TRBJ2-7; 10 bases align to TRBD2. The germline V gene has CDR1 KGHSH and CDR2 LQKENI. The trim removed 2 bases at V and 0 bases at J, leaving 4 bases unmatched. The CDR3 extends over 16 amino acids. DNA of the CDR3: TGTGCCAGCTCACCAGTAGCGGGAGGTACCTCCTACGAGCAGTACTTC. Its translation: CASSPVAGGTSYEQYF. Complete variable domain (other parts from reference TRBV18 and TRBJ2-7): NAGVMQNPRHLVRRRGQEARLRCSPMKGHSHVYWYRQLPEEGLKFMVYLQKENIIDESGMPKERFSAEFPKEGPSILRIQQVVRGDSAAYFCASSPVAGGTSYEQYFGPGTRLTVT.

Details on this clone: Since the CDR3 does not end with the conserved phenylalanine or tryptophan, this likely comes from a read error. V gene TRBV5-1 combines with J gene TRBJ2-2, with 8 bases that match TRBD1. Germline CDR1 and CDR2: SGHRS and YFSETQ. The CDR3 length is 15 residues. J was trimmed by 1 base and V by 6 bases; bases with no gene match: 5. The DNA for the CDR3 is TGCGCCAGCACCCGAGGACAGGGGAACACCGGGGAGCTGTTTGTT. Protein product: CASTRGQGNTGELFV.

This sequence joins TRBV7-9 and TRBJ2-1; 8 nucleotides agree with TRBD1. The germline V gene encodes CDR1 SEHNR and CDR2 FQNEAQ (reference sequence). This CDR3 is 12 amino acids long. After removal of 6 bases from V and 8 bases from J, the junction contained 3 bases not matched to a gene. The CDR3 region has the DNA TGTGCCAGCAGGATGACAGGGGATGAGCAGTTCTTC. This encodes CASRMTGDEQFF. Using reference TRBV7-9 and TRBJ2-1 for the parts outside the CDR3, the full variable domain is DTGVSQNPRHKITKRGQNVTFRCDPISEHNRLYWYRQTLGQGPEFLTYFQNEAQLEKSRLLSDRFSAERPKGSFSTLEIQRTEQGDSAMYLCASRMTGDEQFFGPGTRLTVL.

V gene TRBV28 combines with J gene TRBJ2-5; TRBD1 agrees at 7 bases. Trimming cost V 2 bases and J 2 bases; bases outside gene matches: 5. Germline CDR1 and CDR2: MDHEN and SYDVKM. The CDR3 is 15 residues long. Here the CDR3 DNA reads TGTGCCAGCAGTTTAGTCCAGGGGGTTCAAGAGACCCAGTACTTC. The encoded protein is CASSLVQGVQETQYF.

The chain employs TRBV27 and TRBJ2-1; 7 bases align to TRBD1. CDR3 length: 16 residues. Trimming cost V 2 bases and J 6 bases; bases outside gene matches: 10. The germline V gene has CDR1 MNHEY and CDR2 SMNVEV (reference sequence). CDR3 loop: CASSLARTGARNEQFF. CDR3 nucleotides: TGTGCCAGCAGTTTAGCAAGAACAGGGGCACGCAATGAGCAGTTCTTC.

The rearrangement uses TRBV6-6 and TRBJ2-1; 13 nucleotides line up with TRBD2. Germline CDR1 MNHNY, CDR2 SVGAGI (reference sequence). The CDR3 consists of 15 residues. V lost 5 bases, J lost 9 bases, and 7 bases stayed unmatched. This chain's CDR3 is CASSIGTSGMIEQFF. The CDR3, as DNA: TGTGCCAGCAGTATCGGGACTAGCGGGATGATTGAGCAGTTCTTC.

This clone was recorded once. This rearrangement joins TRBV11-2 to TRBJ2-7; TRBD2 aligns across 8 bases. Germline CDR1 is SGHAT and CDR2 is FQNNGV. The CDR3 covers 15 residues. V shed 5 bases and J 2 bases; nucleotides not matched to a gene: 8. The CDR3 is CASSPRSGTTYEQYF. The CDR3 region has the DNA TGTGCCAGCAGCCCCCGTAGCGGGACGACCTACGAGCAGTACTTC.

V and J are TRBV19 and TRBJ1-5, with D possibly being TRBD1 (6 bases). V was pared by 0 bases and J by 0 bases, with 9 bases between. Germline V gene data show CDR1 as LNHDA and CDR2 as SQIVND (reference sequence). This CDR3 has 16 amino acids. CDR3 nucleotide sequence: TGTGCCAGTAGTATAGATGGGGGCGGTAGCAATCAGCCCCAGCATTTT. Its translation is CASSIDGGGSNQPQHF.

The rearrangement joins TRBV5-1 to TRBJ1-5; a weak D match, TRBD1 (6 bases). The CDR3 loop spans 15 amino acids. The V gene's germline CDR1 is SGHRS and CDR2 YFSETQ. The germline V and J ends were trimmed by 0 bases and 2 bases, with 9 bases remaining between them. The CDR3 here is CASSLGGQRNQPQHF. The CDR3, as DNA: TGCGCCAGCAGCTTGGGGGGGCAGCGCAATCAGCCCCAGCATTTT.

The V call is TRBV19, the J call TRBJ1-3; possibly TRBD1 for D (6 bases). Trimming took 7 bases from V and 4 from J, leaving 11 bases between them. The CDR3 has 13 residues. The germline V gene encodes CDR1 LNHDA and CDR2 SQIVND (reference sequence). The CDR3 nucleotides are TGTGCCAGTATACCCGGACAGGGAAACACCATATATTTT. Translation gives CASIPGQGNTIYF.

The DNA for the CDR3 is TGTGCCACCAGAGGAGAGTCAACCTACGAGCAGTACTTC. This encodes CATRGESTYEQYF. V is TRBV10-3 and J is TRBJ2-7; D is uncertain. The germline CDR1 and CDR2 sequences are ENHRY and SYGVKD. The CDR3 has 13 residues. Trimming pared 10 bases from V and 2 bases from J, leaving 15 bases between.

Of note for this clone: A read error may produce the germline difference seen at one junction end. The chain uses TRBV7-7 and TRBJ1-1; D may be TRBD1 (5 bases). The germline V gene has CDR1 SSHAT and CDR2 FNYEAQ (reference sequence). The CDR3 loop spans 13 amino acids. The CDR3 is CASSRDRNTEAFF. The CDR3 DNA reads as TGTGCTAGCAGCCGTGACAGGAACACTGAAGCTTTCTTT.

The V and J genes are TRBV19 and TRBJ1-2; D is perhaps TRBD1 (5 bases). Germline CDR1 LNHDA, CDR2 SQIVND (reference sequence). Trimming stripped 6 bases from V and 0 bases from J, with 20 bases between. The CDR3 spans 17 residues. The CDR3 loop reads CASSSRQTPLSNYGYTF. The CDR3 DNA sequence: TGTGCCAGTAGCTCAAGACAGACGCCACTATCTAACTATGGCTACACCTTC. Full variable domain (remainder filled in from reference TRBV19 and TRBJ1-2): DGGITQSPKYLFRKEGQNVTLSCEQNLNHDAMYWYRQDPGQGLRLIYYSQIVNDFQKGDIAEGYSVSREKKESFPLTVTSAQKNPTAFYLCASSSRQTPLSNYGYTFGSGTRLTVV.

A single count supports this clone. The genes are TRBV28 and TRBJ2-3; 10 bases line up with TRBD2. V gave up 2 bases and J gave up 8 bases; unmatched junction bases: 7. The CDR3 contains 15 residues. Germline CDR1 reads MDHEN; CDR2 reads SYDVKM. The CDR3: CASSLPGTSEFTQYF. CDR3 DNA sequence: TGTGCCAGCAGTTTACCCGGGACTAGCGAGTTTACGCAGTATTTT.

V usage is TRBV4-2 and J usage is TRBJ1-5, with D perhaps matching TRBD1 (5 bases). CDR3 length: 18 residues. V lost 0 bases and J 4 bases, leaving 19 bases between the germline ends. The germline V gene encodes CDR1 LGHNA and CDR2 YNFKEQ. The CDR3 protein is CASSQERTGRGRNQPQHF. The CDR3 nucleotides read TGTGCCAGCAGCCAAGAAAGGACGGGACGAGGGAGGAATCAGCCCCAGCATTTT.

V usage is TRBV4-2 and J usage is TRBJ2-4, with D maybe TRBD1 (5 bases). Germline CDR1 LGHNA, CDR2 YNFKEQ. The CDR3 contains 14 residues. Trimming cost V 0 bases and J 8 bases, with 11 bases left between them. Here the CDR3 reads CASSQERIRDIQYF. The CDR3 DNA is TGTGCCAGCAGCCAAGAGCGAATCAGGGACATTCAGTACTTC.

The chain is built from TRBV7-2 and TRBJ2-5; tentative D call: TRBD1 (6 bases). CDR3 length: 19 residues. The germline CDR1 and CDR2 sequences are SGHTA and FQGNSA. The germline V and J ends were trimmed by 1 base and 6 bases, with 27 bases remaining between them. CDR3 residues: CASSLGVWGQSRRMKTQYF. In DNA, the CDR3 is TGTGCCAGCAGCTTAGGAGTTTGGGGGCAGTCGCGGCGGATGAAGACCCAGTACTTC. The whole variable domain, remainder taken from reference TRBV7-2 and TRBJ2-5, is GAGVSQSPSNKVTEKGKDVELRCDPISGHTALYWYRQSLGQGLEFLIYFQGNSAPDKSGLPSDRFSAERTGGSVSTLTIQRTQQEDSAVYLCASSLGVWGQSRRMKTQYFGPGTRLLVL.

The chain recombines TRBV5-4 with TRBJ1-1; D unclear. With 0 bases removed from V and 1 base from J, the gap between germline ends came to 10 bases. The CDR3 consists of 15 residues. Looked up from germline, CDR1 is SGHNT and CDR2 is YYREEE (reference sequence). The CDR3 protein is CASSLAEHPNTEAFF. The CDR3 DNA reads TGTGCCAGCAGCTTGGCCGAACACCCGAACACTGAAGCTTTCTTT.

The V gene is TRBV19, the J gene TRBJ2-2; D call uncertain. Trimming left V 8 bases short and J 1 base short, with 11 bases between. The CDR3 is 14 residues long. Germline V lookup: CDR1 LNHDA, CDR2 SQIVND (reference sequence). Written as DNA, the CDR3 is TGTGCCAGTTACTCTTCCTGGAACACCGGGGAGCTGTTTTTT. Its translation is CASYSSWNTGELFF.

The V gene is TRBV6-1, the J gene TRBJ2-2; D is uncertain. Germline lookup yields CDR1 MNHNS and CDR2 SASEGT. V lost 7 bases to trimming and J lost 0 bases, with 12 bases between them. This CDR3 comprises 15 residues. As DNA, the CDR3 is TGTGCCAGCAATCCATCCCTAGCGAACACCGGGGAGCTGTTTTTT. It is translated as CASNPSLANTGELFF.

This chain joins TRBV4-3 and TRBJ2-3, with D perhaps matching TRBD1 (6 bases). Between the trimmed V and J ends, which lost 1 base and 2 bases, there was a span of 19 bases. Germline V gene data show CDR1 as LGHNA and CDR2 as YSLEER. CDR3 length equals 18 residues. CDR3 region: CASSQGERTDTFTDTQYF. As DNA, the CDR3 is TGCGCCAGCAGCCAAGGAGAGCGGACAGACACATTCACAGATACGCAGTATTTT.

The chain recombines TRBV6-6 with TRBJ2-4, with 9 bases fitting TRBD1. From germline, CDR1 is MNHNY and CDR2 SVGAGI (reference sequence). CDR3 length equals 16 residues. J gave up 0 bases and V 5 bases, and 5 bases lay outside the gene matches. The CDR3 DNA reads TGTGCCAGCAGTGGACAGGGGATTCTAGCCAAAAACATTCAGTACTTC. It translates to CASSGQGILAKNIQYF.

V is TRBV28 and J is TRBJ2-7; 7 nucleotides match TRBD1. This CDR3 has 16 residues. Trimming at V came to 3 bases and at J to 0 bases, leaving 8 bases not matched to a gene. Germline CDR1 is MDHEN and CDR2 is SYDVKM. The DNA of the CDR3 is TGTGCCAGCAGTTTCCGGCCAAGACAGGGCTCCTACGAGCAGTACTTC. It encodes CASSFRPRQGSYEQYF.